Sequencing of this TCR beta chain was carried out in a study of shared clonotypes between healthy human individuals. Overall study results and limits: Clonotype sharing among donors likely depends on sequencing depth.

V was trimmed by 4 bases and J by 2 bases, leaving 21 bases between them. CDR3 size: 18 residues. The germline gives CDR1 MNHEY, CDR2 SMNVEV (reference sequence). Sorted-subset replicate PCRs used about 180 ng DNA, about 30,000 T cell genomes. Sequencing was performed with immunoSEQ multiplex PCR; in TCRdb, only in-frame clones are kept and a portion is missing. Among hundreds of thousands of clones listed, approximately 74% were seen once. Points on this clone: What it recognizes is unknown.

This clonotype was obtained from a woman aged 25 to 39 in good health. Sequencing was performed on memory CD4+ T cells sorted from blood. Subset reported: CD45RA-negative fraction. The rearrangement uses TRBV27 and TRBJ1-5; TRBD1 might be the D (5 bases). The CDR3 spells CASSSLQFRVEGNQPQHF. The CDR3 DNA is TGTGCCAGCAGTTCCCTTCAATTCAGGGTGGAGGGCAATCAGCCCCAGCATTTT.